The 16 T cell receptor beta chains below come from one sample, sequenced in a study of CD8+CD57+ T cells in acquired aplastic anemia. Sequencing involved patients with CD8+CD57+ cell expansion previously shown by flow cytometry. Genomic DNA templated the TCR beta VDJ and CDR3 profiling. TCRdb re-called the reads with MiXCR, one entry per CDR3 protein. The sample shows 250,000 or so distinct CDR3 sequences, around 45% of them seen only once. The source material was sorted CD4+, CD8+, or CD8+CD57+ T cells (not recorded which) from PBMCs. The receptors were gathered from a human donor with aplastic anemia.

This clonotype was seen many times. The CDR3 spells CSARPYGYTF. The CDR3 DNA sequence: TGCAGTGCTCGGCCTTATGGCTACACCTTC. This rearrangement joins TRBV20-1 to TRBJ1-2; D is unresolved. Trimming took 5 bases from V and 5 from J, leaving 6 bases between them. Germline loops: CDR1 DFQATT, CDR2 SNEGSKA (reference sequence). The CDR3 runs to 10 residues.

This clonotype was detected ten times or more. The CDR3 spells CAAGRGDETQYF. As DNA, the CDR3 is TGCGCCGCGGGCAGGGGGGACGAGACCCAGTACTTC. The chain combines TRBV4-1 with TRBJ2-5; D is possibly TRBD1 (7 bases). This CDR3 region has 12 residues. CDR1 is MGHRA, CDR2 YSYEKL, per germline. V lost 11 bases, J lost 5 bases, and 15 bases lay in between.

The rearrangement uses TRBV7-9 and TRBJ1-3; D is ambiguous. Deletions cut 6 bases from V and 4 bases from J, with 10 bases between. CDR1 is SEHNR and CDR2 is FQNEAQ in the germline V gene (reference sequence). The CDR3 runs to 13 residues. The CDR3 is CASSYAAGNTIYF. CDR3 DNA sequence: TGTGCCAGCAGTTACGCGGCGGGAAACACCATATATTTT.

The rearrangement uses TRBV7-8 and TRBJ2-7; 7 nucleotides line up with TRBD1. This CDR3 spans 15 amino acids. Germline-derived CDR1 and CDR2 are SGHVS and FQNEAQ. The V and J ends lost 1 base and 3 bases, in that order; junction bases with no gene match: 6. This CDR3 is CASSLEGRGFYEQYF. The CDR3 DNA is TGTGCCAGCAGCTTAGAGGGCAGGGGGTTCTACGAGCAGTACTTC.

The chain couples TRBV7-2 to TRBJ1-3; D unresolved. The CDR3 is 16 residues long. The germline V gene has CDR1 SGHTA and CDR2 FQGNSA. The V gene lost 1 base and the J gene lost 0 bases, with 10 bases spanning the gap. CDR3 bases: TGTGCCAGCAGCTTAGGCGGACGGAACTCTGGAAACACCATATATTTT. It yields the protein CASSLGGRNSGNTIYF.

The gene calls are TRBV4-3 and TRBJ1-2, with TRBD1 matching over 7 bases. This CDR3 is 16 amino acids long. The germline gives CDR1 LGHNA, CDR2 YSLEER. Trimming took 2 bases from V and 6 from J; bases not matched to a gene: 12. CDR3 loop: CASSQSITGESDGYTF. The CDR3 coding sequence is TGCGCCAGCAGCCAATCGATTACAGGGGAATCGGATGGCTACACCTTC.

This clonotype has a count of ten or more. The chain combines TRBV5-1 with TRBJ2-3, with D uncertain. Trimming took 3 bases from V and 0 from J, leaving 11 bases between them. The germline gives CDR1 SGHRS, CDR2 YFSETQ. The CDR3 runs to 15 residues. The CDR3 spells CASSSFGASTDTQYF. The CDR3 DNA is TGCGCCAGCAGCTCCTTCGGAGCTAGCACAGATACGCAGTATTTT.

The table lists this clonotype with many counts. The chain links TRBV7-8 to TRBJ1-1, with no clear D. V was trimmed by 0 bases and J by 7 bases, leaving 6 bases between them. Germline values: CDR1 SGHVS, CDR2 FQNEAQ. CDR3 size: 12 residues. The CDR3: CASSLAGREAFF. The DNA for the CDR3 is TGTGCCAGCAGCTTAGCCGGCCGTGAAGCTTTCTTT.

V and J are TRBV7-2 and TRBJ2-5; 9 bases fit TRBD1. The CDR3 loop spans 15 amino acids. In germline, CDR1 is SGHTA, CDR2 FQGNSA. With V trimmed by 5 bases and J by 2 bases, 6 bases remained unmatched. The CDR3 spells CASSNGQGSQETQYF. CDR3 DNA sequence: TGTGCCAGCAGCAATGGACAGGGGTCTCAAGAGACCCAGTACTTC.

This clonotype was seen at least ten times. CDR3 DNA sequence: TGTGCCAGCAGCTCCGTCGAGCAGTACTTC. Its translation: CASSSVEQYF. The chain joins TRBV7-9 to TRBJ2-7; D remains ambiguous. V lost 4 bases to trimming and J lost 6 bases, with 4 bases between them. The germline V gene has CDR1 SEHNR and CDR2 FQNEAQ (reference sequence). This CDR3 has 10 amino acids.

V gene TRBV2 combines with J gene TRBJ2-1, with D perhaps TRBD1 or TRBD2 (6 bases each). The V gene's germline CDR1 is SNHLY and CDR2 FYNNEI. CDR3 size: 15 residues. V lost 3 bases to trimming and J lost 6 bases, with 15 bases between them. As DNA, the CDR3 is TGTGCCAGCAGTGATTTCGGGGGCGTAGGCAATGAGCAGTTCTTC. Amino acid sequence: CASSDFGGVGNEQFF.

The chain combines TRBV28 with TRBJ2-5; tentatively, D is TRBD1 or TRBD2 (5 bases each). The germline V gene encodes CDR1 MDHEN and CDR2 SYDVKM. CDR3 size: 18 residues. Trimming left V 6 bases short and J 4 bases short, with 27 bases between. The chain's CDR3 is CASRTLGGRGSFLETQYF. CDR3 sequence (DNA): TGTGCCAGCAGAACGTTAGGAGGTAGGGGCTCTTTCTTAGAGACCCAGTACTTC. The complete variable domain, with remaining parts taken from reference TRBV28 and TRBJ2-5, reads DVKVTQSSRYLVKRTGEKVFLECVQDMDHENMFWYRQDPGLGLRLIYFSYDVKMKEKGDIPEGYSVSREKKERFSLILESASTNQTSMYLCASRTLGGRGSFLETQYFGPGTRLLVL.

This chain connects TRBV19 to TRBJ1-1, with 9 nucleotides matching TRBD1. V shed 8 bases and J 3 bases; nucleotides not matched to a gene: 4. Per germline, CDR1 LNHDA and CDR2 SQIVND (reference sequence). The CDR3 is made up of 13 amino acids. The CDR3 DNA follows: TGTGCCAGTGGGACAGGGTCGGACACTGAAGCTTTCTTT. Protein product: CASGTGSDTEAFF.

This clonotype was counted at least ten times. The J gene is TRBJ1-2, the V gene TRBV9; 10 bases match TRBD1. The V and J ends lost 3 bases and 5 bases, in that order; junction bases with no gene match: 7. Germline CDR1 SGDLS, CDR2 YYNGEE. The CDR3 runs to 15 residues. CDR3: CASSGRQGAWYGYTF. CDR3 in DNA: TGTGCCAGCAGCGGCCGACAGGGGGCTTGGTATGGCTACACCTTC.

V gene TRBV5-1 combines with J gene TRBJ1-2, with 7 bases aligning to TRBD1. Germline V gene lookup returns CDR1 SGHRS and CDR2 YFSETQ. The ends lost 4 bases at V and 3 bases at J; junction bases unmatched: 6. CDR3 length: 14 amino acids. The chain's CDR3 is CASSGGQEHYGYTF. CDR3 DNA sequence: TGCGCCAGCAGCGGCGGACAGGAGCACTATGGCTACACCTTC.

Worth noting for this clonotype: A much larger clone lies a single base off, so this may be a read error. The CDR3 spells CASSQKASGYNEQFF. As DNA, the CDR3 is TGCGCCAGCAGCCAAAAGGCTAGCGGTTACAATGAGCAGTTCTTC. The V gene is TRBV4-1, the J gene TRBJ2-1, with 7 bases aligning to TRBD2. CDR3 length: 15 residues. Germline values: CDR1 MGHRA, CDR2 YSYEKL. J gave up 4 bases and V 2 bases, and 5 bases lay outside the gene matches.